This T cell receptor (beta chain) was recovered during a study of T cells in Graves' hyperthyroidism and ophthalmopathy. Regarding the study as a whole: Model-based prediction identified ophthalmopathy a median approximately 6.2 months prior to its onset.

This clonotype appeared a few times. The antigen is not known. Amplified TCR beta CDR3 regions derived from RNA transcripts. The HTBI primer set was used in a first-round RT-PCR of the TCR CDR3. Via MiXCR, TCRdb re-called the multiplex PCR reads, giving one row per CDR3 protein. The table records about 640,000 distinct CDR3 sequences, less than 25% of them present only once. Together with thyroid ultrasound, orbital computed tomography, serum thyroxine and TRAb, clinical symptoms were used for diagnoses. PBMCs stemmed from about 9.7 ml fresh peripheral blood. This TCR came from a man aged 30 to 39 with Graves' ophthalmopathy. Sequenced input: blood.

The CDR3 loop reads CASSIGGQVDEQYF. CDR3 nucleotides: TGTGCCAGTAGTATAGGGGGTCAAGTCGACGAGCAGTACTTC. V is TRBV19 and J is TRBJ2-7; D not certain. This CDR3 is built from 14 residues. Germline assignment: CDR1 LNHDA and CDR2 SQIVND (reference sequence). V lost 1 base and J 5 bases, leaving 12 bases between the germline ends.